This is a list of T cell receptor beta chains from one sample in a study of T cells after yellow fever vaccination. In TCRdb, the 5' RACE reads were re-called with MiXCR into one record per CDR3 protein. The table shows approximately 24,000 distinct CDR3 sequences, with around 5.5% occurring only once. The sample consisted of PBMCs, either bulk or a sorted T-cell subset (CD4+, CD8+, memory, or dextramer-sorted; not recorded which), taken 15 days after the yellow fever booster vaccination. The receptors shown here come from a man aged 25-45 years who received the YFV17D yellow fever vaccine. Each CDR3 is given with its conserved first and last residue. Fields, in order: clone size, J gene, V gene, CDR3 length, CDR3 protein. Clone size is given as once, few, many, or a class for an expanded clone.

size: many
J: TRBJ2-5
V: TRBV7-9
length: 12
CDR3: CASSLNIETQYF

size: many
J: TRBJ2-7
V: TRBV30
length: 13
CDR3: CAWGGDNSYEQYF

size: many
J: TRBJ1-2
V: TRBV4-1
length: 15
CDR3: CASSQDLGTGISYTF

size: many
J: TRBJ1-3
V: TRBV7-2
length: 13
CDR3: CASSRDTINTIYF

size: many
J: TRBJ2-7
V: TRBV10-2
length: 12
CDR3: CASSAGGYEQYF

size: many
J: TRBJ2-6
V: TRBV28
length: 18
CDR3: CASSLGKGLYSGANVLTF

size: many
J: TRBJ2-6
V: TRBV21-1
length: 17
CDR3: CASSTTGGRTGANVLTF

size: many
J: TRBJ2-1
V: TRBV2
length: 15
CDR3: CASSGTSGSYNEQFF

size: many
J: TRBJ2-1
V: TRBV20-1
length: 15
CDR3: CSAAGLARVDNEQFF

size: medium-sized
J: TRBJ2-2
V: TRBV20-1
length: 15
CDR3: CSARLAGADTGELFF

size: many
J: TRBJ1-5
V: TRBV3-1
length: 12
CDR3: CASSQQNQPQHF

size: many
J: TRBJ2-3
V: TRBV20-1
length: 15
CDR3: CSAGTASGTADTQYF

size: many
J: TRBJ2-7
V: TRBV5-1
length: 15
CDR3: CASSKYTGQPTEQYF

size: many
J: TRBJ2-7
V: TRBV20-1
length: 15
CDR3: CSARDPGQALYEQYF

size: many
J: TRBJ2-5
V: TRBV3-1
length: 18
CDR3: CASSQDQRLLGTLETQYF

size: many
J: TRBJ2-5
V: TRBV5-6
length: 13
CDR3: CASSTGDQETQYF

size: many
J: TRBJ2-1
V: TRBV5-4
length: 15
CDR3: CASSLGLAGMSEQFF

size: many
J: TRBJ2-3
V: TRBV3-1
length: 15
CDR3: CASSQGQPSTDTQYF

size: many
J: TRBJ2-1
V: TRBV9
length: 16
CDR3: CASSVAPGSLGDEQFF

size: medium-sized
J: TRBJ2-7
V: TRBV3-1
length: 14
CDR3: CASTSRDSPYEQYF

size: many
J: TRBJ2-7
V: TRBV7-2
length: 13
CDR3: CASSLILGTEQYF

size: many
J: TRBJ1-5
V: TRBV29-1
length: 13
CDR3: CSVVSQIDQPQHF

size: many
J: TRBJ1-6
V: TRBV7-9
length: 15
CDR3: CASSPTRGRVSPLHF

size: many
J: TRBJ2-2
V: TRBV11-2
length: 18
CDR3: CASSLFSAGGSGTGELFF